The clone carrying this T cell receptor beta chain was detected a few times. What it binds is unknown. Trimming cost V 0 bases and J 6 bases, with 15 bases left between them. CDR1 and CDR2 (germline): LGHNA, YSLEER. CDR3 size: 16 residues. The data are from a study of cytomegalovirus exposure and HLA in healthy donors. Study-wide results and limits: Later on, an analysis found that several of the most significant clusters appeared to be linked to common viral pathogens, which included parvovirus B19. Clonal expansion was found to be greater in HLA-associated TCR beta chains than in equally common others in a later analysis.

Among the donors, all were healthy bone marrow donors. PCR was performed using 60 Vbeta and 13 Jbeta primers. TCRdb keeps only in-frame clones here, not all; method: immunoSEQ multiplex PCR. The table records about 130,000 clones, approximately 81% of them present only once. The TCR comes from a man between 18 and 29 years old in good health and CMV-seronegative. Sequenced material: PBMCs. This rearrangement joins TRBV4-3 to TRBJ2-1, with D maybe TRBD1 (5 bases). CDR3 loop: CASSQDLDSWSNEQFF. The CDR3 nucleotides read TGCGCCAGCAGCCAAGATCTAGACAGTTGGTCCAATGAGCAGTTCTTC.